The 13 T cell receptor beta chains given below trace back to one sample, sequenced in a study of blood T cell repertoires in COVID-19. Libraries were prepared by immunoSEQ multiplex PCR; TCRdb keeps only in-frame clonotypes and omits some of them. The table includes some 160,000 clones, about 85% detected once. The sequenced material came from peripheral blood. These receptors originate from a woman older than 75 with COVID-19, enrolled during active disease.

This clone appeared a few times. This CDR3 reads CASSPPGTGGNSPLHF. CDR3 coding DNA: TGTGCCAGCAGTCCCCCCGGGACAGGGGGTAATTCACCCCTCCACTTT. V is TRBV6-6 and J is TRBJ1-6; TRBD1 matches 11 bases. Trimming cost V 5 bases and J 6 bases; bases outside gene matches: 6. The CDR3 sequence is 16 residues long. In germline, CDR1 is MNHNY, CDR2 SVGAGI (reference sequence).

The chain recombines TRBV10-2 with TRBJ1-1; a weak D match, TRBD1 (5 bases). Germline V CDR1 and CDR2: WSHSY, SAAADI. V was trimmed by 2 bases and J by 1 base, leaving 5 bases between them. The CDR3 length is 13 residues. This CDR3 is CASSEDRNTEAFF. As DNA, the CDR3 is TGCGCCAGCAGTGAGGACAGGAACACTGAAGCTTTCTTT.

The chain carries TRBV29-1 and TRBJ1-1, with no clear D. V lost 4 bases, J lost 1 base, and 7 bases lay in between. CDR3 size: 12 residues. The germline gives CDR1 SQVTM, CDR2 ANQGSEA. CDR3 bases: TGCAGCGTTGCCCCTTCGAACACTGAAGCTTTCTTT. Translated, it gives CSVAPSNTEAFF.

The rearrangement links TRBV6-6 to TRBJ2-7; D is possibly TRBD2 (6 bases). V shed 6 bases and J shed 2 bases, with 14 bases lying between them. CDR1 and CDR2 (germline): MNHNY, SVGAGI (reference sequence). The CDR3 covers 14 residues. The CDR3 DNA reads as TGTGCCAGCAGGGGGGGTAGCGGAGCCTACGAGCAGTACTTC. Its translation is CASRGGSGAYEQYF.

Note on this clone: An end of the junction differs from the germline gene, which may be a read error. Distinct nucleotide sequences in the sample also encode this CDR3. The chain has TRBV7-3 and TRBJ1-5, with D possibly TRBD1 on 5 matching bases. Germline V lookup: CDR1 SGHTA, CDR2 FQGTGA. The CDR3 spans 16 residues. The chain's CDR3 is CASSPITPGRDQPQHF. The CDR3 DNA reads TGCGCCAGCAGTCCCATTACCCCAGGGCGCGATCAGCCCCAGCATTTT. The whole variable domain, filled in from reference TRBV7-3 and TRBJ1-5, reads GAGVSQTPSNKVTEKGKYVELRCDPISGHTALYWYRQSLGQGPEFLIYFQGTGAADDSGLPNDRFFAVRPEGSVSTLKIQRTERGDSAVYLCASSPITPGRDQPQHFGDGTRLSIL.

This clone is a singleton in its sample. The chain links TRBV12-5 to TRBJ1-5, with D perhaps matching TRBD1 (6 bases). Germline CDR1 is LGHNT and CDR2 is FRNRAP. The germline V and J ends were trimmed by 5 bases and 6 bases, with 11 bases remaining between them. This CDR3 contains 13 residues. The DNA of the CDR3 is TGTGCTAGTGGTACCCAGGGGTTTCAGCCCCAGCATTTT. It is translated as CASGTQGFQPQHF.

The chain is built from TRBV6-1 and TRBJ1-6, with a possible D match to TRBD1 (5 bases). V lost 2 bases and J lost 9, with 8 bases in between. The CDR3 is made up of 13 amino acids. Germline V gene lookup returns CDR1 MNHNS and CDR2 SASEGT. CDR3 in amino acids: CASSEPGGSPLHF. The CDR3 DNA sequence: TGTGCCAGCAGTGAACCCGGGGGTTCACCCCTCCACTTT.

Comment on this clone: This sample includes further DNA sequences coding for the same CDR3. The chain employs TRBV3-1 (or the pseudogene TRBV3-2) and TRBJ2-7; D not resolved. CDR3 length: 11 amino acids. V was cut by 3 bases and J by 5 bases, with 5 bases left in between. Germline V gene sequence: CDR1 LGHDT, CDR2 YNNKEL (reference sequence). Here the CDR3 DNA reads TGTGCCAGCAGCCAGTTAGACGAGCAGTACTTC. Its translation: CASSQLDEQYF.

This sequence joins TRBV11-2 and TRBJ1-5; D might be TRBD1 (5 bases). This CDR3 has 14 amino acids. Per the germline V gene, CDR1 is SGHAT and CDR2 is FQNNGV. V lost 3 bases to trimming and J lost 2 bases, with 8 bases between them. CDR3 coding DNA: TGTGCCAGCAGCTTGGGAGGGGGCAATCAGCCCCAGCATTTT. Its translation: CASSLGGGNQPQHF.

This chain connects TRBV18 to TRBJ1-1, with 7 bases identical to TRBD1. The germline CDR1 and CDR2 sequences are KGHSH and LQKENI. CDR3 size: 15 residues. The V gene end was trimmed by 5 bases and the J gene end by 1 base; junction bases not matched to a gene: 7. CDR3 residues: CASSVEQGKNTEAFF. Written as DNA, the CDR3 is TGTGCCAGCTCAGTTGAACAGGGGAAGAACACTGAAGCTTTCTTT.

This clone was picked up one time. The rearrangement uses TRBV19 and TRBJ2-2; TRBD2 is a possible D gene (6 bases). The V gene lost 5 bases and the J gene lost 0 bases, with 10 bases spanning the gap. The CDR3 extends over 15 amino acids. The V gene's germline CDR1 is LNHDA and CDR2 SQIVND (reference sequence). The DNA for the CDR3 is TGTGCCAGTAGTCAAGGCGGGGCGAACACCGGGGAGCTGTTTTTT. Its translation is CASSQGGANTGELFF.

This clone was detected once. The rearrangement uses TRBV28 and TRBJ2-3; a weak D match, TRBD2 (5 bases). Trimming left V 6 bases short and J 0 bases short, with 10 bases between. The V gene's germline CDR1 is MDHEN and CDR2 SYDVKM. The CDR3 covers 14 residues. CDR3 nucleotide sequence: TGTGCCAGCAGCCCCAGCGGTAGCACAGATACGCAGTATTTT. Translation: CASSPSGSTDTQYF.

The chain links TRBV7-8 to TRBJ2-3, with 7 bases aligning to TRBD1. The CDR3 is made up of 15 amino acids. V was clipped by 1 base and J by 2 bases; unmatched bases: 3. CDR1 and CDR2 (germline): SGHVS, FQNEAQ. For the CDR3, the DNA is TGTGCCAGCAGCTTAGACAGGGGCACCACAGATACGCAGTATTTT. Its translation is CASSLDRGTTDTQYF.